The rows below give T cell receptor beta chains drawn from one sample of a study of CXCR4 blockade with PD-1 therapy in pancreatic cancer. The protocol was immunoSEQ multiplex PCR, while the TCRdb copy is restricted to in-frame clones and leaves out a portion. This table has some 16,000 clones, over 60% appearing once. Source material: tumor tissue. The origin of the receptors is a human donor with pancreatic ductal adenocarcinoma. Each CDR3 is given with its conserved first and last residue. The D gene is left open where the match is weak. Size is omitted from some rows. Given values are once, few, many or a class for expanded clones.

d_call j_call v_call clone_size cdr3_nt cdr3_aa
TRBD1 TRBJ2-4 TRBV30 few TGTGCCTGCTCAAATGGACAGGGGTTGTCCAAAAACATTCAGTACTTC CACSNGQGLSKNIQYF
NA TRBJ2-1 TRBV19 NA TGTGCCAGTAGTATAGGGACTAGGGGGGATGAGCAGTTCTTC CASSIGTRGDEQFF
TRBD1 TRBJ2-2 TRBV29-1 NA TGCAGCGTCAACAGGGGAACGAACACCGGGGAGCTGTTTTTT CSVNRGTNTGELFF
NA TRBJ2-7 TRBV28 NA TGTGCCAGCAGTCCGGTGAGCTCCTACGAGCAGTACTTC CASSPVSSYEQYF
NA TRBJ2-7 TRBV19 NA TGTGCCAGTAGTCCCCGACAGACCTACGAGCAGTACTTC CASSPRQTYEQYF
TRBD1 TRBJ1-1 TRBV19 NA TGTGCCAGTAGTATAACAGGGGGCCGGTACACTGAAGCTTTCTTT CASSITGGRYTEAFF
NA TRBJ2-7 TRBV25-1 NA TGTGCCAGCAGTGAAGTGGGCGGCTCCTACGAGCAGTACTTC CASSEVGGSYEQYF
NA TRBJ2-5 TRBV6-7 NA TGTGCCAGCACCGGGCCGCTCCAGACCCAGTACTTC CASTGPLQTQYF
TRBD2 TRBJ2-3 TRBV15 NA TGTGCCACCAGCAGAGGAGAGCGGGAGGCCCGCACAGATACGCAGTATTTT CATSRGEREARTDTQYF
NA TRBJ2-1 TRBV14 NA TGTGCCAGCAGCCAATGGGGGAGAGGGTCCTACAATGAGCAGTTCTTC CASSQWGRGSYNEQFF
NA TRBJ2-7 TRBV29-1 NA TGCAGCGCCCTAGGGCACCGGGACTTTCCCTACGAGCAGTACTTC CSALGHRDFPYEQYF
TRBD1 TRBJ1-4 TRBV11-3 NA TGTGCCAGCAGCTTAGTTAAGGGCAGGGGGGCTCGGGAAAAACTGTTTTTT CASSLVKGRGAREKLFF
TRBD2 TRBJ2-1 TRBV11-3 NA TGTGCCAGCAGCGCCTCCGGGACTAGCGGGGGTGAGCAGTTCTTC CASSASGTSGGEQFF
TRBD1 TRBJ1-1 TRBV28 NA TGTGCCAGCAGACGACCAGGGGGAAACACTGAAGCTTTCTTT CASRRPGGNTEAFF
NA TRBJ2-1 TRBV19 NA TGTGCCAGTAGTATGGGGCAGACCTACAATGAGCAGTTCTTC CASSMGQTYNEQFF
NA TRBJ2-7 TRBV11-3 NA TGTGCCAGCAGCTTAGTGGGCAGTGTTGAGGCCCAGTACTTC CASSLVGSVEAQYF
NA TRBJ2-1 TRBV19 NA TGTGCCAGTAGCATCCGCGGGCTCTACAATGAGCAGTTCTTC CASSIRGLYNEQFF
NA TRBJ2-3 TRBV19 NA TGTGCCAGTAGTATAGGGCGCACAGATACGCAGTATTTT CASSIGRTDTQYF
TRBD2 TRBJ2-1 TRBV6-8 NA TGTGCCAGCAGAAGACTAGCGGGAATGTACAATGAGCAGTTCTTC CASRRLAGMYNEQFF
NA TRBJ1-5 TRBV18 NA TGTGCCAGCTCACCAGGCGGGACCGCTCAGCCCCAGCATTTT CASSPGGTAQPQHF
TRBD2 TRBJ2-2 TRBV15 few TGTGCCACCAGCAGAGGGGCGGGAGGAGCCGGGGAGCTGTTTTTT CATSRGAGGAGELFF
TRBD2 TRBJ2-5 TRBV18 NA TGTGCCAGCTCACCCTTAGCGGGAGAGACCCAGTACTTC CASSPLAGETQYF
TRBD1 TRBJ1-1 TRBV30 few TGTGCCTGGAGTGCCCTCGACAGGGAAAGAGGAGCTTTCTTT CAWSALDRERGAFF
TRBD1 TRBJ1-1 TRBV29-1 NA TGCAGCGTTGAGGGGGACAGGGCCCTGCGCACTGAAGCTTTCTTT CSVEGDRALRTEAFF
TRBD1 TRBJ1-2 TRBV19 NA TGTGCCAGTACCCTGACAGGGACACGAGACTATGGCTACACCTTC CASTLTGTRDYGYTF
NA TRBJ1-1 TRBV5-1 NA TGCGCCAGCAGCCCTGGGCTTACCGGCACTGAAGCTTTCTTT CASSPGLTGTEAFF
NA TRBJ1-2 TRBV28 NA TGTGCCAGCAGTTTGGTGAAAGGAGGCTACACCTTC CASSLVKGGYTF
TRBD2 TRBJ2-7 TRBV29-1 once TGCAGCGTTGGAAGCGGGAGGGCCCCCGAGCAGTACTTC CSVGSGRAPEQYF
NA TRBJ1-2 TRBV25-1 NA TGTGCCAGCAGTGAATCTAACTATGGCTACACCTTC CASSESNYGYTF
NA TRBJ1-4 TRBV19 once TGTGCCAGTACCCTGGGAACAGCGAATGAAAAACTGTTTTTT CASTLGTANEKLFF
TRBD2 TRBJ2-7 TRBV28 NA TGTGCCAGCGCACTAGCGGGAGTCGAGCAGTACTTC CASALAGVEQYF
TRBD2 TRBJ2-1 TRBV25-1 few TGTGCCAGCAGCCGCCTAGCGGGAGGGCCCCAGAATGAGCAGTTCTTC CASSRLAGGPQNEQFF
NA TRBJ2-5 TRBV28 NA TGTGCCAGCAGTCCTTCCAGGGACCTGGGGACCCAGTACTTC CASSPSRDLGTQYF
NA TRBJ2-1 TRBV5-1 NA TGCGCCAGCAGCTTGGCTCAAGATTGGATAAACAATGAGCAGTTCTTC CASSLAQDWINNEQFF
NA TRBJ1-3 TRBV19 NA TGTGCCAGTAGCCCTCTCGTCCGGGACTACTCTGGAAACACCATATATTTT CASSPLVRDYSGNTIYF
NA TRBJ2-3 TRBV19 NA TGTGCCAGTAGTATAGAACGGGGGGCAGCGCAGTATTTT CASSIERGAAQYF
TRBD2 TRBJ2-1 TRBV11-3 few TGTGCCAGCAGCCCTAGCGGGAGCTCCTACAATGAGCAGTTCTTC CASSPSGSSYNEQFF
TRBD1 TRBJ1-3 TRBV19 NA TGTGCCAGTAGATGGGACAGGGAAGGTCCTGGAAACACCATATATTTT CASRWDREGPGNTIYF
TRBD1 TRBJ2-1 TRBV5-1 few TGCGCCAGCAGCTTGCCAGGGGGTGGAAATGAGCAGTTCTTC CASSLPGGGNEQFF
NA TRBJ1-4 TRBV18 NA TGTGCCAGCTCACCCGCCCGTAATGAAAAACTGTTTTTT CASSPARNEKLFF
NA TRBJ2-5 TRBV5-1 few TGCGCCAGCAGCTTGGGCGTGGGAAGACAAGAGACCCAGTACTTC CASSLGVGRQETQYF
TRBD1 TRBJ1-1 TRBV9 NA TGTGCCAGCAGCCCCGTTGGACAGGGAAAAGGGACTGAAGCTTTCTTT CASSPVGQGKGTEAFF
NA TRBJ2-7 TRBV19 NA TGTGCCAGTAGGAGGGGTAGCGAGCAGTACTTC CASRRGSEQYF
NA TRBJ2-7 TRBV19 NA TGTGCCAGTTCGGACGGATCCTACGAGCAGTACTTT CASSDGSYEQYF
NA TRBJ2-5 TRBV5-1 NA TGCGCCAGCAGCTTCGGCAGTCCGGGGGAGACCCAGTACTTC CASSFGSPGETQYF
TRBD1 TRBJ2-1 TRBV6-8 few TGTGCCAGTAGGAGGGGACAGGGGTCCAATGAGCAGTTCTTC CASRRGQGSNEQFF
TRBD2 TRBJ2-3 TRBV29-1 NA TGCAGCGTTGACGGGACTAGCGGGAGTAGTGGGGATACGCAGTATTTT CSVDGTSGSSGDTQYF
TRBD2 TRBJ2-7 TRBV18 NA TGTGCCAGCTCACCCCCCGGACTAGCGTCAACCTACGAGCAGTACTTC CASSPPGLASTYEQYF